Following are 29 T cell receptor beta chains from one sample sequenced in a study of cytotoxic CD8 clonotypes in ibrutinib-treated CLL. The assay was immunoSEQ multiplex PCR, and TCRdb's table has in-frame clones only and misses some. The data contain fewer than 400,000 clones, roughly two thirds of them seen just once; the ten biggest clones take up roughly 6%. The sequencing used PBMCs, collected after 36 months of ibrutinib treatment. These receptors all stem from a human donor with chronic lymphocytic leukemia.

The V gene is TRBV7-2, the J gene TRBJ2-3; 9 nucleotides align to TRBD2. This CDR3 spans 15 amino acids. V lost 4 bases, J lost 1 base, and 3 bases stayed unmatched. From germline, CDR1 is SGHTA and CDR2 FQGNSA. The CDR3 protein is CASSSGLAGTDTQYF. The CDR3 coding sequence is TGTGCCAGCAGCTCGGGACTAGCTGGCACAGATACGCAGTATTTT. Full variable domain (outside the CDR3, taken from reference TRBV7-2 and TRBJ2-3): GAGVSQSPSNKVTEKGKDVELRCDPISGHTALYWYRQSLGQGLEFLIYFQGNSAPDKSGLPSDRFSAERTGGSVSTLTIQRTQQEDSAVYLCASSSGLAGTDTQYFGPGTRLTVL.

The chain combines TRBV5-1 with TRBJ2-4; D call uncertain. Germline CDR1 and CDR2: SGHRS and YFSETQ. CDR3 length: 15 residues. V lost 4 bases, J lost 6 bases, and 17 bases lay in between. CDR3 residues: CASSPLTTGRNIQYF. The CDR3 coding sequence is TGCGCCAGCAGCCCCCTCACGACCGGTAGAAACATTCAGTACTTC.

The chain is built from TRBV9 and TRBJ2-2; D possibly corresponds to TRBD2 (5 bases). The CDR3 is 15 residues long. Germline CDR1 is SGDLS and CDR2 is YYNGEE. The ends were cut back, 4 bases at V and 0 bases at J, with 10 bases in the middle. The CDR3 loop reads CASSLHGANTGELFF. CDR3 nucleotide sequence: TGTGCCAGCAGCCTGCACGGGGCGAACACCGGGGAGCTGTTTTTT.

The V gene is TRBV5-5, the J gene TRBJ2-5; possibly TRBD1 for D (7 bases). The CDR3 covers 15 residues. CDR1 is SGHKS and CDR2 is YYEKEE in the germline V gene (reference sequence). V gave up 4 bases and J gave up 1 base, with 14 bases separating them. The CDR3 region is CASSIRRGRQETQYF. The CDR3 nucleotides read TGTGCCAGCAGCATCAGGAGGGGGCGCCAAGAGACCCAGTACTTC.

This chain joins TRBV9 and TRBJ2-3; D possibly corresponds to TRBD1 (6 bases). The germline gives CDR1 SGDLS, CDR2 YYNGEE. The CDR3 covers 14 residues. V was clipped by 0 bases and J by 3 bases, with 8 bases between them. The CDR3 DNA sequence: TGTGCCAGCAGCGTAGGTAGGGGGACAGATACGCAGTATTTT. It is translated as CASSVGRGTDTQYF.

V gene TRBV27 combines with J gene TRBJ1-1; D gene unclear. Trimming left V 7 bases short and J 4 bases short, with 16 bases between. This CDR3 is 14 amino acids long. The germline gives CDR1 MNHEY, CDR2 SMNVEV (reference sequence). Here the CDR3 DNA reads TGTGCCAGCACCTCCAGACGGTGGGGCACTGAAGCTTTCTTT. Translation gives CASTSRRWGTEAFF.

The chain is built from TRBV12-5 and TRBJ1-5; D possibly corresponds to TRBD1 (6 bases). Germline V gene lookup returns CDR1 LGHNT and CDR2 FRNRAP. The V end was cut by 2 bases, the J end by 4 bases, with 9 bases between. The CDR3 is 14 residues long. CDR3 region: CASGLTGINQPQHF. The CDR3 nucleotides read TGTGCTAGTGGTTTGACAGGGATAAATCAGCCCCAGCATTTT.

V gene TRBV10-3 combines with J gene TRBJ1-2; TRBD1 aligns across 9 bases. This CDR3 contains 13 residues. Germline V CDR1 and CDR2: ENHRY, SYGVKD. The junction had 7 bases not matched to a gene; V was cut back by 6 bases and J by 8 bases. CDR3 protein: CAISGQGTGGYTF. The CDR3 coding sequence is TGTGCCATCAGCGGACAGGGGACTGGGGGCTACACCTTC.

The chain is built from TRBV6-5 and TRBJ2-3; TRBD1 matches at 8 bases. Germline-derived CDR1 and CDR2 are MNHEY and SVGAGI. This CDR3 has 14 residues. Trimming removed 6 bases from V and 5 bases from J; junction bases left unmatched: 7. The CDR3 DNA sequence: TGTGCCAGCAGACGGAGACAGGGGTTAGATACGCAGTATTTT. It encodes CASRRRQGLDTQYF.

The V and J genes are TRBV7-9 and TRBJ2-7; D not certain. V shed 5 bases and J shed 2 bases, with 13 bases lying between them. Germline V gene lookup returns CDR1 SEHNR and CDR2 FQNEAQ (reference sequence). This CDR3 spans 14 amino acids. The CDR3 loop reads CASSPRPAPYEQYF. CDR3 coding DNA: TGTGCCAGCAGCCCACGGCCAGCCCCCTACGAGCAGTACTTC.

The chain has TRBV5-1 and TRBJ2-7, with 14 bases aligning to TRBD2. The V gene end was trimmed by 4 bases and the J gene end by 12 bases; junction bases not matched to a gene: 9. The CDR3 length is 14 residues. Germline assignment: CDR1 SGHRS and CDR2 YFSETQ. CDR3 coding DNA: TGCGCCAGCAGCCCCGGGACTAGCGGGAGACCATGGTACTTC. Amino acid sequence: CASSPGTSGRPWYF.

The chain joins TRBV5-4 to TRBJ2-3, with D perhaps matching TRBD1 (6 bases). The V end lost 0 bases, the J end lost 1 base, and 9 bases lay between the germline ends. The CDR3 loop spans 15 amino acids. CDR1 is SGHNT, CDR2 YYREEE, per germline (reference sequence). CDR3 loop: CASSLGGPRTDTQYF. Here the CDR3 DNA reads TGTGCCAGCAGCTTGGGGGGGCCCCGCACAGATACGCAGTATTTT.

The sample holds a few counts of this clone. The rearrangement links TRBV10-2 to TRBJ2-3, with D perhaps matching TRBD1 (5 bases). The CDR3 spans 15 residues. V was pared by 2 bases and J by 4 bases, with 13 bases between. Per germline, CDR1 WSHSY and CDR2 SAAADI. The CDR3, as DNA: TGCGCCAGCAGTGAGACAGGTTTCTTGGCAGATACGCAGTATTTT. It specifies CASSETGFLADTQYF.

This chain connects TRBV9 to TRBJ1-5; D is ambiguous. V shed 0 bases and J shed 6 bases, with 13 bases lying between them. This CDR3 region has 15 residues. The germline gives CDR1 SGDLS, CDR2 YYNGEE. The CDR3 DNA follows: TGTGCCAGCAGCGTAGATGCAGGCGGGAGTCAGCCCCAGCATTTT. Translated: CASSVDAGGSQPQHF.

The chain carries TRBV7-3 and TRBJ2-1; D is uncertain. The CDR3 spans 14 residues. Germline assignment: CDR1 SGHTA and CDR2 FQGTGA. Trimming shortened V by 2 bases and J by 5 bases, and 10 bases separated the two germline ends. CDR3 nucleotides: TGTGCCAGCAGCTTATGGCACGGAAACAATGAGCAGTTCTTC. This encodes CASSLWHGNNEQFF.

The V call is TRBV18, the J call TRBJ2-1; TRBD2 might be the D (6 bases). This CDR3 contains 16 residues. Trimming shortened V by 2 bases and J by 1 base, and 12 bases separated the two germline ends. Germline V gene lookup returns CDR1 KGHSH and CDR2 LQKENI. The CDR3 coding sequence is TGTGCCAGCTCACCAACCGGGACTCCATCCTACAATGAGCAGTTCTTC. As protein: CASSPTGTPSYNEQFF.

V usage is TRBV10-3 and J usage is TRBJ2-6; D unresolved. The CDR3 contains 16 residues. The germline V gene encodes CDR1 ENHRY and CDR2 SYGVKD. Trimming removed 3 bases at V and 0 bases at J, with 9 bases between. CDR3 sequence reads: CAISDEIGSGANVLTF. As DNA, the CDR3 is TGTGCCATCAGTGACGAAATAGGCTCTGGGGCCAACGTCCTGACTTTC.

The chain recombines TRBV29-1 with TRBJ2-1, with D possibly being TRBD1 or TRBD2 (5 bases each). The V gene's germline CDR1 is SQVTM and CDR2 ANQGSEA. V was pared by 4 bases and J by 8 bases, with 15 bases between. This CDR3 contains 13 residues. The CDR3 reads CSVVVVGDHEQFF. The CDR3 DNA reads as TGCAGCGTTGTGGTTGTGGGGGACCATGAGCAGTTCTTC.

The V gene is TRBV29-1, the J gene TRBJ1-2; a weak D match, TRBD1 (5 bases). CDR1 is SQVTM and CDR2 is ANQGSEA in the germline V gene. Trimming took off 1 base at V and 8 bases at J, with 14 bases between the two ends. The CDR3 has 13 residues. DNA of the CDR3: TGCAGCGTTGAAGGGTCAGGGCCTTCGGGCTACACCTTC. Translated: CSVEGSGPSGYTF.

This clone was detected a few times. The CDR3 sequence: CASSQFGTAMWGGELFF. In DNA form, the CDR3 reads TGCGCCAGCAGCCAGTTCGGGACGGCTATGTGGGGCGGGGAGCTGTTTTTT. This chain uses TRBV4-1 with TRBJ2-2; D may match TRBD1 or TRBD2 (5 bases each). The CDR3 is 17 residues long. Trimming took off 3 bases at V and 7 bases at J, with 21 bases between the two ends. The V gene's germline CDR1 is MGHRA and CDR2 YSYEKL.

The J gene is TRBJ2-1, the V gene TRBV5-5; D is ambiguous. The CDR3 runs to 15 residues. The germline gives CDR1 SGHKS, CDR2 YYEKEE (reference sequence). Trimming shortened V by 0 bases and J by 0 bases, and 7 bases separated the two germline ends. The CDR3 sequence is CASSLAASSYNEQFF. The CDR3 DNA sequence: TGTGCCAGCAGCTTGGCCGCAAGCTCCTACAATGAGCAGTTCTTC.

This chain joins TRBV29-1 and TRBJ2-5, with unresolved D. Trimming cost V 2 bases and J 8 bases, with 12 bases left between them. The germline CDR1 and CDR2 sequences are SQVTM and ANQGSEA. CDR3 size: 12 residues. CDR3 sequence (DNA): TGCAGCGTTGAAAAAGGGCGGAGTACCCAGTACTTC. Translated: CSVEKGRSTQYF.

The chain links TRBV27 to TRBJ2-7; 7 positions agree with TRBD2. The length of the CDR3 is 11 residues. Per germline, CDR1 MNHEY and CDR2 SMNVEV (reference sequence). The DNA for the CDR3 is TGTGTCTCGCGGGACTACTACGAGCAGTACTTC. Its protein product is CVSRDYYEQYF.

The chain uses TRBV4-1 and TRBJ1-1; D is ambiguous. Between the trimmed V and J ends, which lost 3 bases and 1 base, there was a span of 9 bases. This CDR3 is 14 amino acids long. Germline-derived CDR1 and CDR2 are MGHRA and YSYEKL. The CDR3 nucleotides are TGCGCCAGCAGCCACCTCGTCGAGAACACTGAAGCTTTCTTT. Translating gives CASSHLVENTEAFF.

This clone was seen a few times. The V gene is TRBV28, the J gene TRBJ1-1; no clear D. In germline, CDR1 is MDHEN, CDR2 SYDVKM. The germline V and J ends were trimmed by 7 bases and 3 bases, with 12 bases remaining between them. This CDR3 has 13 residues. CDR3 sequence (DNA): TGTGCCAGCACCCTCGAGAGGGACACTGAAGCTTTCTTT. This gives the protein CASTLERDTEAFF.

The V gene is TRBV18, the J gene TRBJ2-3; no firm D call. The germline V gene has CDR1 KGHSH and CDR2 LQKENI. The CDR3 contains 15 residues. The V end was cut by 2 bases, the J end by 0 bases, with 9 bases between. Written as DNA, the CDR3 is TGTGCCAGCTCACCAGTCCAGGTTAGCACAGATACGCAGTATTTT. It translates to CASSPVQVSTDTQYF.

This chain links TRBV10-3 with TRBJ1-2, with 7 bases identical to TRBD1. The CDR3 spans 12 residues. V gave up 7 bases and J gave up 10 bases; unmatched junction bases: 9. Germline V gene data show CDR1 as ENHRY and CDR2 as SYGVKD. The CDR3 spells CAIIDRDLSYTF. CDR3 nucleotides: TGTGCCATCATCGACAGGGATCTTTCCTACACCTTC.

Here the CDR3 DNA reads TGTGCCAGCAGTTTATCTTCGGCGGGAGGGCCCAATGAGCAGTTCTTC. Translated: CASSLSSAGGPNEQFF. J is TRBJ2-1 and V is TRBV27; 9 positions agree with TRBD2. Per germline, CDR1 MNHEY and CDR2 SMNVEV (reference sequence). The CDR3 is 16 amino acids. V gave up 0 bases and J gave up 6 bases; unmatched junction bases: 6.

This chain connects TRBV19 to TRBJ2-5, with TRBD2 identical over 10 bases. The germline V gene encodes CDR1 LNHDA and CDR2 SQIVND (reference sequence). The trim removed 6 bases at V and 1 base at J, leaving 20 bases unmatched. The CDR3 extends over 20 amino acids. This chain's CDR3 is CASSSPYTSSGGTFQETQYF. CDR3 DNA sequence: TGTGCCAGTAGCTCCCCCTATACGTCTAGCGGGGGAACTTTCCAAGAGACCCAGTACTTC.